Ten or more counts support the clone carrying this TCR beta chain. TCRdb recomputed calls from the PCR reads with MiXCR, one row per CDR3 protein. The sample yields under 85,000 distinct CDR3 sequences, 15% to 20% seen once. This record comes from a study of molecular identifiers for immune sequencing clone quantification. V shed 0 bases and J shed 0 bases, with 6 bases lying between them. Per the germline V gene, CDR1 is LGHDT and CDR2 is YNNKEL (reference sequence). The CDR3 runs 14 residues. The sequencing input was naive CD8+ T cells from blood, with Jurkat cell RNA spiked in. Subset denoted: FACS-sorted CD8+CD4-CCR7+CD45RA+ naive T cells. The chain combines TRBV3-1 with TRBJ2-7; no definite D call. The sequence was obtained from a human donor in good health. Some libraries in this study had Jurkat cell RNA spiked in. The CDR3, as DNA: TGTGCCAGCAGCCAAGATGGCCGCTCCTACGAGCAGTACTTC. It specifies CASSQDGRSYEQYF.